This paragraph reports one TCR beta chain. Its antigen is not identified. The data are from a study of CD8+CD57+ T cells in acquired aplastic anemia. Genomic DNA constituted the template upon which TCR beta VDJ and CDR3 profiling was performed. MiXCR, applied by TCRdb to the reads, yields one record per CDR3 protein. The sample lists about 40,000 distinct CDR3 sequences; less than 65% were seen once. Study-wide findings and caveats: Overlap between patients and controls comprised about 28 CD8+ CDR3 sequences.

Before being chosen for sequencing, patients had shown CD8+CD57+ cell expansion by flow cytometry. V was shortened by 4 bases and J by 3 bases, with 10 bases between the two germline ends. This CDR3 region has 13 residues. The V gene's germline CDR1 is SGHVS and CDR2 FNYEAQ. The rearrangement links TRBV7-6 to TRBJ2-7; no reliable D call. The sequence was collected from a human donor with aplastic anemia. The sample consisted of sorted CD4+, CD8+, or CD8+CD57+ T cells (not recorded which) from PBMCs. CDR3 sequence reads: CASSSEWGYEQYF. The CDR3 DNA reads TGTGCCAGCAGCTCTGAGTGGGGCTACGAGCAGTACTTC. Filled out from reference TRBV7-6 and TRBJ2-7, the complete variable domain reads GAGVSQSPRYKVTKRGQDVALRCDPISGHVSLYWYRQALGQGPEFLTYFNYEAQQDKSGLPNDRFSAERPEGSISTLTIQRTEQRDSAMYRCASSSEWGYEQYFGPGTRLTVT.